The 19 T cell receptor beta chains in this list originate from one sample, sequenced in a study of T cell responses to AZD1222 COVID-19 vaccine. Clones were read by immunoSEQ multiplex PCR, and TCRdb kept only the in-frame ones, dropping some. Of 95,000 to 150,000 clones in the sample, 80% to 90% were seen once. Sample: peripheral blood, taken on day 0 of AZD1222 vaccination. The receptors derive from an adult in good health.

In nucleotides, the CDR3 is TGTGCCAGCTCACCACCGAATTTTAGGGAGACCCAGTACTTC. Its protein is CASSPPNFRETQYF. V usage is TRBV18 and J usage is TRBJ2-5; D is unclear. The CDR3 is 14 residues long. V was clipped by 0 bases and J by 5 bases, with 10 bases between them. In germline, CDR1 is KGHSH, CDR2 LQKENI.

J is TRBJ1-2 and V is TRBV30; D not certain. Trimming stripped 2 bases from V and 8 bases from J, with 9 bases between. The CDR3 covers 11 residues. The V gene's germline CDR1 is GTSNPN and CDR2 SVGIG (reference sequence). The CDR3 reads CAWSPGEGYTF. The CDR3 coding sequence is TGTGCCTGGAGTCCAGGTGAAGGCTACACCTTC.

This sequence joins TRBV19 and TRBJ1-1; no definite D call. V shed 1 base and J shed 7 bases, with 7 bases lying between them. The CDR3 sequence is 12 residues long. Germline CDR1 and CDR2: LNHDA and SQIVND (reference sequence). The CDR3 protein is CASSIGWGEAFF. CDR3 coding DNA: TGTGCCAGTAGTATAGGTTGGGGTGAAGCTTTCTTT.

J is TRBJ1-1 and V is TRBV29-1, with 8 bases matching TRBD1. This CDR3 is 14 amino acids long. With 7 bases clipped from V and 2 bases from J, the junction kept 9 bases outside the gene matches. The germline V gene has CDR1 SQVTM and CDR2 ANQGSEA. CDR3 loop: CSGRQGTFNTEAFF. The CDR3 DNA sequence: TGCAGCGGGAGACAGGGGACGTTCAACACTGAAGCTTTCTTT. The entire variable domain, with the rest obtained from reference TRBV29-1 and TRBJ1-1, is as follows: SAVISQKPSRDICQRGTSLTIQCQVDSQVTMMFWYRQQPGQSLTLIATANQGSEATYESGFVIDKFPISRPNLTFSTLTVSNMSPEDSSIYLCSGRQGTFNTEAFFGQGTRLTVV.

The chain couples TRBV9 to TRBJ1-6, with no clear D. Per the germline V gene, CDR1 is SGDLS and CDR2 is YYNGEE. Trimming stripped 0 bases from V and 4 bases from J, with 5 bases between. The CDR3 is made up of 14 amino acids. CDR3 in amino acids: CASSVEGYNSPLHF. DNA for the CDR3: TGTGCCAGCAGCGTAGAGGGATATAATTCACCCCTCCACTTT.

This chain links TRBV9 with TRBJ1-3; D unclear. The CDR3 covers 13 residues. Germline V CDR1 and CDR2: SGDLS, YYNGEE. V lost 0 bases to trimming and J lost 4 bases, with 5 bases between them. The CDR3 protein is CASSVVQGNTIYF. CDR3 DNA: TGTGCCAGCAGCGTAGTCCAGGGAAACACCATATATTTT.

The chain is built from TRBV9 and TRBJ2-5, with TRBD2 matching over 14 bases. The J segment lost 5 bases and the V segment lost 5 bases, leaving 5 bases of the junction unmatched. The length of the CDR3 is 15 residues. CDR1 and CDR2 (germline): SGDLS, YYNGEE. CDR3 residues: CASSGGTSGSETQYF. In nucleotides, the CDR3 is TGTGCCAGCAGTGGGGGGACTAGCGGGAGTGAGACCCAGTACTTC. Combining the CDR3 with reference TRBV9 and TRBJ2-5 gives the whole variable domain DSGVTQTPKHLITATGQRVTLRCSPRSGDLSVYWYQQSLDQGLQFLIQYYNGEERAKGNILERFSAQQFPDLHSELNLSSLELGDSALYFCASSGGTSGSETQYFGPGTRLLVL.

The chain employs TRBV9 and TRBJ1-2, with a possible D match to TRBD1 (6 bases). Germline CDR1 SGDLS, CDR2 YYNGEE. The CDR3 is 14 residues long. The V end lost 4 bases, the J end lost 9 bases, and 19 bases lay between the germline ends. CDR3: CASSLRSGAESYTF. In nucleotides, the CDR3 is TGTGCCAGCAGCTTAAGATCGGGGGCGGAAAGCTACACCTTC. Full variable domain (remainder filled in from reference TRBV9 and TRBJ1-2): DSGVTQTPKHLITATGQRVTLRCSPRSGDLSVYWYQQSLDQGLQFLIQYYNGEERAKGNILERFSAQQFPDLHSELNLSSLELGDSALYFCASSLRSGAESYTFGSGTRLTVV.

This clone appeared once. This chain joins TRBV5-1 and TRBJ1-2; D gene uncertain. V was pared by 6 bases and J by 2 bases, with 5 bases between. The CDR3 runs 11 residues. In germline, CDR1 is SGHRS, CDR2 YFSETQ. The CDR3 bases are TGCGCCAGCAACAGCAACTATGGCTACACCTTC. It specifies CASNSNYGYTF.

This chain joins TRBV24-1 and TRBJ1-1; the D gene is possibly TRBD1 (5 bases). Per germline, CDR1 KGHDR and CDR2 SFDVKD. Trimming took 7 bases from V and 4 from J, leaving 12 bases between them. The CDR3 loop spans 13 amino acids. The CDR3 loop is CATSEAGSTEAFF. The CDR3 DNA sequence: TGTGCCACCAGCGAAGCAGGGAGCACTGAAGCTTTCTTT.

About this clone itself: Its ends do not fully match the called genes, so a read error is possible. The CDR3 protein is CASSLNSGRAAGELFF. CDR3 in DNA: TGTGCTAGCAGCTTGAATAGCGGGAGGGCCGCCGGGGAGCTGTTTTTT. The rearrangement links TRBV7-7 to TRBJ2-2; 11 bases fit TRBD2. Germline-derived CDR1 and CDR2 are SSHAT and FNYEAQ (reference sequence). The CDR3 is 16 amino acids.

The genes are TRBV10-3 and TRBJ2-1, with D perhaps TRBD2 (6 bases). The germline CDR1 and CDR2 sequences are ENHRY and SYGVKD. V was pared by 0 bases and J by 8 bases, with 14 bases between. CDR3 length: 15 residues. CDR3 residues: CAISESSGGADEQFF. The CDR3 DNA reads TGTGCCATCAGTGAGTCTAGCGGCGGTGCGGATGAGCAGTTCTTC.

The rearrangement links TRBV2 to TRBJ2-5; 16 bases align to TRBD2. CDR1 SNHLY and CDR2 FYNNEI come from the germline V gene. The CDR3 consists of 17 residues. J gave up 4 bases and V 6 bases, and 8 bases lay outside the gene matches. CDR3 in amino acids: CASSEGLAGGEGETQYF. CDR3 bases: TGTGCCAGCAGCGAGGGACTAGCGGGAGGGGAAGGAGAGACCCAGTACTTC.

The chain is built from TRBV29-1 and TRBJ2-3; the D is unclear. This CDR3 spans 15 amino acids. V lost 6 bases to trimming and J lost 0 bases, with 16 bases between them. Germline V gene sequence: CDR1 SQVTM, CDR2 ANQGSEA. The CDR3 loop reads CSVESNSLSTDTQYF. As DNA, the CDR3 is TGCAGCGTCGAGAGCAATAGCCTTAGCACAGATACGCAGTATTTT.

For the CDR3, the DNA is TGTGCCAGCAGCTTTAGTCAGGGGCTCTACGAGCAGTACTTC. This codes for CASSFSQGLYEQYF. The chain couples TRBV5-4 to TRBJ2-7; maybe TRBD1 (6 bases). The CDR3 totals 14 residues. V lost 2 bases and J 3 bases, leaving 12 bases between the germline ends. Germline V CDR1 and CDR2: SGHNT, YYREEE (reference sequence).

The chain couples TRBV7-8 to TRBJ1-4; D not certain. CDR3 length: 12 amino acids. CDR1 and CDR2 (germline): SGHVS, FQNEAQ. The ends were cut back, 5 bases at V and 10 bases at J, with 11 bases in the middle. This chain's CDR3 is CASSPRFGKLFF. The DNA for the CDR3 is TGTGCCAGCAGCCCCCGGTTCGGAAAACTGTTTTTT. Supplemented by reference TRBV7-8 and TRBJ1-4, the full variable domain reads GAGVSQSPRYKVAKRGQDVALRCDPISGHVSLFWYQQALGQGPEFLTYFQNEAQLDKSGLPSDRFFAERPEGSVSTLKIQRTQQEDSAVYLCASSPRFGKLFFGSGTQLSVL.

The chain has TRBV27 and TRBJ1-6; a possible D gene is TRBD1 (5 bases). V was shortened by 6 bases and J by 8 bases, with 8 bases between the two germline ends. The germline gives CDR1 MNHEY, CDR2 SMNVEV (reference sequence). The CDR3 has 12 residues. In DNA, the CDR3 is TGTGCCAGCAGCCGACAGTATTCACCCCTCCACTTT. Protein sequence: CASSRQYSPLHF.

In this sample, this clone turned up once. The chain is built from TRBV7-8 and TRBJ2-2; D gene ambiguous. The V gene lost 2 bases and the J gene lost 4 bases, with 14 bases spanning the gap. The germline V gene has CDR1 SGHVS and CDR2 FQNEAQ. This CDR3 contains 16 residues. CDR3 DNA: TGTGCCAGCAGCTTACACCCGGTTCCCGCCACCGGGGAGCTGTTTTTT. Encoded protein: CASSLHPVPATGELFF.

In this sample, this clone turned up a few times. V and J are TRBV5-1 and TRBJ1-5; 10 bases fit TRBD1. V lost 0 bases and J lost 0; bases outside the gene matches: 6. Germline V gene data show CDR1 as SGHRS and CDR2 as YFSETQ. CDR3 length: 18 residues. CDR3 region: CASSLGGQGDYSNQPQHF. CDR3 DNA: TGCGCCAGCAGCTTGGGTGGACAGGGGGATTATAGCAATCAGCCCCAGCATTTT.